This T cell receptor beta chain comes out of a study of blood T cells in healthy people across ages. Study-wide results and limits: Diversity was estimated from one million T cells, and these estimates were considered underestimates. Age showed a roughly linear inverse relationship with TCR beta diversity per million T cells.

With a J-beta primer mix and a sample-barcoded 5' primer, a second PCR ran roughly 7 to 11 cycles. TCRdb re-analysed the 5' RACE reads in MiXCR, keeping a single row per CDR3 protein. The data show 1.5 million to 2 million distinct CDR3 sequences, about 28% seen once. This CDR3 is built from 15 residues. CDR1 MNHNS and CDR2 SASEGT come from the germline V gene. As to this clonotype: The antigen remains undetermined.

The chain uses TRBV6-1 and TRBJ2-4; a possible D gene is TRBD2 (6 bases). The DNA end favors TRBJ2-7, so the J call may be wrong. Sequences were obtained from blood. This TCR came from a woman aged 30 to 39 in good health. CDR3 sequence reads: CASSEREVRAYEQYF. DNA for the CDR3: TGTGCCAGCAGTGAAAGGGAGGTCAGGGCCTACGAGCAGTACTTC.